A single sample gave rise to the 4 T cell receptor beta chains below, sequenced in a study of T cell changes during pregnancy in multiple sclerosis (dated by TCRdb to between 2018 and 2021). Library construction relied on the immunoSEQ multiplex PCR assay. What TCRdb holds here is the immuneACCESS table cut down to in-frame rearrangements. Part of the clones is not present; checked against another copy, under half of the missing clones reflect an unresolved V gene, and the others are unexplained. The sample profile shows 25,000 to 35,000 clones; roughly 90% of them were found once. The ten largest clones add up to about 5.4% of the sample. Here the sequenced sample was CD8+ T cells from peripheral blood mononuclear cells, taken in the first trimester of pregnancy. The source is a female donor with multiple sclerosis, enrolled in a pregnancy study.

The rearrangement joins TRBV5-1 to TRBJ1-5, with 8 bases that match TRBD1. V lost 2 bases and J lost 0; bases outside the gene matches: 10. The CDR3 has 18 amino acids. Germline-derived CDR1 and CDR2 are SGHRS and YFSETQ. The CDR3, as DNA: TGCGCCAGCAGCTTTGGCAGCCAGGACAGGGTTAGCAATCAGCCCCAGCATTTT. This translates into CASSFGSQDRVSNQPQHF.

The rearrangement links TRBV4-1 to TRBJ2-7; TRBD1 might be the D (5 bases). Between the trimmed V and J ends, which lost 0 bases and 3 bases, there was a span of 12 bases. This CDR3 is 15 amino acids long. The germline gives CDR1 MGHRA, CDR2 YSYEKL. CDR3 in DNA: TGCGCCAGCAGCCAAGATAGGTGGCAGGGCTACGAGCAGTACTTC. It yields the protein CASSQDRWQGYEQYF.

This chain connects TRBV4-3 to TRBJ2-7, with TRBD2 identical over 7 bases. The CDR3 has 15 residues. Germline V lookup: CDR1 LGHNA, CDR2 YSLEER. The V and J ends lost 1 base and 4 bases, in that order; junction bases with no gene match: 7. The CDR3 region has the DNA TGCGCCAGCAGCCAAGTTCAAGGACTAGGGTACGAGCAGTACTTC. This translates into CASSQVQGLGYEQYF.

This clone was seen repeatedly, ten times or more. The V gene is TRBV2, the J gene TRBJ2-1; 8 bases match TRBD1. The CDR3 length is 16 residues. V was clipped by 6 bases and J by 2 bases; unmatched bases: 9. Germline V CDR1 and CDR2: SNHLY, FYNNEI. CDR3 loop: CASSPNQGAAYNEQFF. In nucleotides, the CDR3 is TGTGCCAGCAGCCCCAACCAGGGGGCGGCCTACAATGAGCAGTTCTTC.